The 32 T cell receptor beta chains in this list originate from one sample, sequenced in a study of CD8+CD57+ T cells in acquired aplastic anemia. Selection for sequencing was limited to patients who had shown CD8+CD57+ cell expansion by flow cytometry. The template for TCR beta VDJ and CDR3 sequence profiling was genomic DNA. TCRdb reprocessed the reads with MiXCR, giving one entry per CDR3 protein. The sample gives about 120,000 distinct CDR3 sequences, 50% to 60% of which show up once; roughly 32% is in the top ten. Sample: sorted CD4+, CD8+, or CD8+CD57+ T cells (not recorded which) from PBMCs. The origin of the receptors is a human donor with aplastic anemia.

The V gene is TRBV24-1, the J gene TRBJ2-1, with TRBD2 identical over 10 bases. CDR1 KGHDR and CDR2 SFDVKD come from the germline V gene. The CDR3 is made up of 18 amino acids. V was pared by 4 bases and J by 6 bases, with 14 bases of the junction left unmatched. For the CDR3, the DNA is TGTGCCACCAGTGACCCCATAGCGGGAGGCAGATCGACCAATGAGCAGTTCTTC. Translating it yields CATSDPIAGGRSTNEQFF.

This clonotype was seen repeatedly, ten times or more. The rearrangement links TRBV7-2 to TRBJ2-7, with D perhaps matching TRBD2 (6 bases). The CDR3 sequence is 16 residues long. From germline, CDR1 is SGHTA and CDR2 FQGNSA. Trimming took off 5 bases at V and 0 bases at J, with 17 bases between the two ends. The CDR3 region has the DNA TGTGCCAGCAGCCTAAGGATAGCGGAGCCCTCCTACGAGCAGTACTTC. It is translated as CASSLRIAEPSYEQYF.

The chain has TRBV2 and TRBJ2-3, with 13 bases matching TRBD2. Germline CDR1 is SNHLY and CDR2 is FYNNEI. V shed 4 bases, J shed 7 bases, and the junction held 14 bases outside the gene matches. The CDR3 is 18 amino acids. CDR3 amino acids: CASSGGITGLAGAYTQYF. The CDR3 region has the DNA TGTGCCAGCAGTGGTGGTATAACAGGACTAGCGGGAGCCTATACGCAGTATTTT. Full variable domain (rest looked up from reference TRBV2 and TRBJ2-3): EPEVTQTPSHQVTQMGQEVILRCVPISNHLYFYWYRQILGQKVEFLVSFYNNEISEKSEIFDDQFSVERPDGSNFTLKIRSTKLEDSAMYFCASSGGITGLAGAYTQYFGPGTRLTVL.

This clonotype showed up many times. This chain links TRBV7-9 with TRBJ2-3; D is undetermined. The CDR3 spans 11 residues. Trimming pared 8 bases from V and 11 bases from J, leaving 14 bases between. The germline V gene has CDR1 SEHNR and CDR2 FQNEAQ (reference sequence). The CDR3 sequence: CASAPGERQYF. The DNA of the CDR3 is TGTGCCAGCGCCCCTGGAGAAAGGCAGTATTTT.

On this clonotype itself: A much more abundant neighbour one base away suggests this may be a read error. The chain carries TRBV20-1 and TRBJ1-5; the match to TRBD1 covers 9 bases. With 0 bases clipped from V and 6 bases from J, the junction kept 12 bases outside the gene matches. This CDR3 comprises 17 residues. CDR1 is DFQATT, CDR2 SNEGSKA, per germline (reference sequence). This chain's CDR3 is CSARDWNRGPFGQPQHF. CDR3 sequence (DNA): TGCAGTGCTAGAGATTGGAACAGGGGGCCTTTCGGTCAGCCCCAGCATTTT.

This clonotype appeared many times. The chain uses TRBV27 and TRBJ1-2; D gene ambiguous. Germline CDR1 and CDR2: MNHEY and SMNVEV (reference sequence). The V and J ends lost 10 bases and 4 bases respectively, with 13 bases between them. This CDR3 has 12 amino acids. The CDR3 spells CATLVPSYGYTF. In DNA form, the CDR3 reads TGTGCCACCCTTGTCCCGAGCTATGGCTACACCTTC.

This clonotype was recorded at least ten times. The chain combines TRBV7-9 with TRBJ2-7; tentatively, D is TRBD2 (5 bases). The germline CDR1 and CDR2 sequences are SEHNR and FQNEAQ (reference sequence). This CDR3 spans 12 amino acids. V lost 4 bases and J lost 4, with 8 bases in between. The CDR3 coding sequence is TGTGCCAGCAGCTCCGAGGGATACGAGCAGTACTTC. This encodes CASSSEGYEQYF. Drawing the rest from reference TRBV7-9 and TRBJ2-7, the complete variable domain is DTGVSQNPRHKITKRGQNVTFRCDPISEHNRLYWYRQTLGQGPEFLTYFQNEAQLEKSRLLSDRFSAERPKGSFSTLEIQRTEQGDSAMYLCASSSEGYEQYFGPGTRLTVT.

The table lists this clonotype with a few counts. The genes are TRBV15 and TRBJ1-6; D is uncertain. Germline loops: CDR1 LNHNV, CDR2 YYDKDF (reference sequence). The CDR3 runs 13 residues. Trimming stripped 3 bases from V and 10 bases from J, with 10 bases between. DNA of the CDR3: TGTGCCACCAGCAGGACCGGGCCATCACCCCTCCACTTT. Protein product: CATSRTGPSPLHF. Full variable domain (rest looked up from reference TRBV15 and TRBJ1-6): DAMVIQNPRYQVTQFGKPVTLSCSQTLNHNVMYWYQQKSSQAPKLLFHYYDKDFNNEADTPDNFQSRRPNTSFCFLDIRSPGLGDTAMYLCATSRTGPSPLHFGNGTRLTVT.

This clonotype was recorded at least ten times. CDR3 nucleotide sequence: TGTGCCAGTAGTATCGACAGGGATCAGCCCCAGCATTTT. It codes for CASSIDRDQPQHF. This chain uses TRBV19 with TRBJ1-5; 7 bases are shared with TRBD1. The trim removed 3 bases at V and 5 bases at J, leaving 1 base unmatched. The CDR3 consists of 13 residues. Germline values: CDR1 LNHDA, CDR2 SQIVND (reference sequence).

This clonotype has a handful of counts. The V gene is TRBV2, the J gene TRBJ2-5, with D perhaps matching TRBD1 (5 bases). This CDR3 has 13 residues. Germline-derived CDR1 and CDR2 are SNHLY and FYNNEI. V shed 4 bases and J shed 2 bases, with 8 bases lying between them. The CDR3 bases are TGTGCCAGCAGTGTCCGACAGCAAGAGACCCAGTACTTC. This translates into CASSVRQQETQYF.

The chain carries TRBV20-1 and TRBJ2-3, with D hard to call. Germline values: CDR1 DFQATT, CDR2 SNEGSKA (reference sequence). This CDR3 contains 11 residues. This chain's CDR3 is CSAQWADTQYF. The CDR3, as DNA: TGCAGCGCGCAATGGGCAGATACGCAGTATTTT.

The genes are TRBV11-2 and TRBJ1-4; 7 positions match TRBD1. Losses at the gene ends were 5 bases for V and 10 bases for J; bases not matched to a gene: 19. CDR1 is SGHAT, CDR2 FQNNGV, per germline. The CDR3 contains 17 residues. The CDR3 sequence is CASSRVEGARYRVKLFF. The CDR3 bases are TGTGCCAGCAGCCGTGTAGAGGGGGCAAGGTATCGGGTAAAACTGTTTTTT.

The rearrangement uses TRBV25-1 and TRBJ2-7, with 7 bases aligning to TRBD2. The germline V gene has CDR1 MGHDK and CDR2 SYGVNS. The CDR3 totals 14 residues. The V and J ends lost 6 bases and 3 bases, in that order; junction bases with no gene match: 8. This CDR3 reads CASRGGGTYYEQYF. CDR3 sequence (DNA): TGTGCCAGCAGGGGCGGGGGAACATACTACGAGCAGTACTTC.

The rearrangement joins TRBV2 to TRBJ1-1; D possibly corresponds to TRBD1 (5 bases). Trimming took 1 base from V and 4 from J, leaving 10 bases between them. The germline V gene encodes CDR1 SNHLY and CDR2 FYNNEI. There are 14 residues in the CDR3. CDR3: CASSEGPQGTEAFF. The CDR3 DNA reads as TGTGCCAGCAGTGAAGGTCCCCAGGGCACTGAAGCTTTCTTT.

At least ten counts were recorded for this clonotype. J is TRBJ1-5 and V is TRBV15, with D perhaps TRBD1 (6 bases). This CDR3 is 14 amino acids long. The germline V and J ends were trimmed by 5 bases and 0 bases, with 8 bases remaining between them. Germline-derived CDR1 and CDR2 are LNHNV and YYDKDF (reference sequence). The CDR3 DNA reads as TGTGCCACCAGCGAGGACAGTAGCAATCAGCCCCAGCATTTT. It codes for CATSEDSSNQPQHF.

V is TRBV15 and J is TRBJ1-5; maybe TRBD1 (6 bases). CDR1 and CDR2 (germline): LNHNV, YYDKDF (reference sequence). The CDR3 sequence is 17 residues long. The V gene lost 0 bases and the J gene lost 0 bases, with 12 bases spanning the gap. This CDR3 is CATSRDRGDYSNQPQHF. CDR3 nucleotides: TGTGCCACCAGCAGAGATAGGGGGGATTATAGCAATCAGCCCCAGCATTTT.

The chain is built from TRBV25-1 and TRBJ2-1; D might be TRBD2 (6 bases). V gave up 8 bases and J gave up 4 bases, with 9 bases separating them. There are 12 residues in the CDR3. In germline, CDR1 is MGHDK, CDR2 SYGVNS. The CDR3 bases are TGTGCCAGCTTGGAGGGTTACAATGAGCAGTTCTTC. As protein: CASLEGYNEQFF.

The V and J genes are TRBV2 and TRBJ1-2, with 10 positions matching TRBD1. With V trimmed by 4 bases and J by 4 bases, 6 bases remained unmatched. Germline lookup yields CDR1 SNHLY and CDR2 FYNNEI. CDR3 size: 15 residues. In nucleotides, the CDR3 is TGTGCCAGCAGTGTTCCGACAGGGGGCTTCTATGGCTACACCTTC. It specifies CASSVPTGGFYGYTF.

This clonotype has only one observation. The chain couples TRBV2 to TRBJ2-7; no reliable D call. Germline V gene sequence: CDR1 SNHLY, CDR2 FYNNEI. The CDR3 is 14 amino acids. The V end lost 11 bases, the J end lost 0 bases, and 17 bases lay between the germline ends. CDR3 bases: TGTGCCGGCCTAGACCGCCCGAGCTCCTACGAGCAGTACTTC. This sequence encodes CAGLDRPSSYEQYF. The whole variable domain, remainder taken from reference TRBV2 and TRBJ2-7, is EPEVTQTPSHQVTQMGQEVILRCVPISNHLYFYWYRQILGQKVEFLVSFYNNEISEKSEIFDDQFSVERPDGSNFTLKIRSTKLEDSAMYFCAGLDRPSSYEQYFGPGTRLTVT.

The chain carries TRBV29-1 and TRBJ2-1, with TRBD2 as a possible D gene (6 bases). Germline-derived CDR1 and CDR2 are SQVTM and ANQGSEA. V gave up 4 bases and J gave up 3 bases, with 10 bases separating them. The CDR3 consists of 13 residues. CDR3 DNA: TGCAGCGTTGGAGGCGGGGACTACAATGAGCAGTTCTTC. As protein: CSVGGGDYNEQFF.

This rearrangement joins TRBV19 to TRBJ1-1; TRBD1 is a possible D gene (5 bases). The CDR3 has 13 amino acids. Germline assignment: CDR1 LNHDA and CDR2 SQIVND (reference sequence). The V end lost 6 bases, the J end lost 3 bases, and 11 bases lay between the germline ends. The CDR3 protein is CASRERGYTEAFF. The CDR3, as DNA: TGTGCCAGTAGGGAGAGGGGCTACACTGAAGCTTTCTTT. Full variable domain (rest looked up from reference TRBV19 and TRBJ1-1): DGGITQSPKYLFRKEGQNVTLSCEQNLNHDAMYWYRQDPGQGLRLIYYSQIVNDFQKGDIAEGYSVSREKKESFPLTVTSAQKNPTAFYLCASRERGYTEAFFGQGTRLTVV.

The sample holds many counts of this clonotype. The rearrangement joins TRBV19 to TRBJ2-7; possibly TRBD2 for D (5 bases). This CDR3 has 15 amino acids. The V end lost 0 bases, the J end lost 4 bases, and 13 bases lay between the germline ends. Germline lookup yields CDR1 LNHDA and CDR2 SQIVND (reference sequence). CDR3 loop: CASSIDGNWQYEQYF. As DNA, the CDR3 is TGTGCCAGTAGTATAGACGGGAACTGGCAGTACGAGCAGTACTTC.

This clonotype was recorded a few times. The chain has TRBV12-3 or TRBV12-4 and TRBJ2-3; 13 bases match TRBD2. The CDR3 is 16 amino acids. The junction had 2 bases not matched to a gene; V was cut back by 3 bases and J by 2 bases. The CDR3 loop is CASSFGTSGITDTQYF. Written as DNA, the CDR3 is TGTGCCAGCAGTTTCGGGACTAGCGGGATCACAGATACGCAGTATTTT.

The rearrangement links TRBV2 to TRBJ1-1; no reliable D call. Germline CDR1 and CDR2: SNHLY and FYNNEI. This CDR3 spans 13 amino acids. Trimming removed 8 bases from V and 1 base from J, with 11 bases in between. The CDR3 sequence: CASRNSRNTEAFF. The CDR3 nucleotides are TGTGCCAGCCGGAATTCTAGGAACACTGAAGCTTTCTTT.

The chain joins TRBV7-9 to TRBJ1-4, with D unclear. The CDR3 extends over 10 amino acids. Germline V CDR1 and CDR2: SEHNR, FQNEAQ (reference sequence). V was shortened by 10 bases and J by 8 bases, with 8 bases between the two germline ends. For the CDR3, the DNA is TGTGCCATCAAAGGGGAAAAACTGTTTTTT. Its translation: CAIKGEKLFF.

CDR3 in DNA: TGTGCCAGCAGCTTAATCGATGGAGAGCAGTACTTC. This sequence encodes CASSLIDGEQYF. The chain has TRBV7-9 and TRBJ2-7; D not certain. From germline, CDR1 is SEHNR and CDR2 FQNEAQ (reference sequence). Trimming shortened V by 2 bases and J by 7 bases, and 9 bases separated the two germline ends. This CDR3 has 12 amino acids.

The genes are TRBV20-1 and TRBJ1-6; TRBD1 agrees at 10 bases. Germline values: CDR1 DFQATT, CDR2 SNEGSKA (reference sequence). V gave up 1 base and J gave up 10 bases; unmatched junction bases: 16. This CDR3 comprises 18 residues. The CDR3 spells CSARGTSGTGVLGSPLHF. In nucleotides, the CDR3 is TGCAGTGCTAGAGGGACTTCCGGGACAGGGGTACTAGGATCACCCCTCCACTTT.

The V gene is TRBV7-2, the J gene TRBJ2-7; 7 bases are shared with TRBD1. This CDR3 contains 12 residues. In germline, CDR1 is SGHTA, CDR2 FQGNSA. V trimming: 6 bases; J trimming: 6 bases; junction bases outside the gene matches: 5. The CDR3 region is CASSSDRVEQYF. The CDR3 bases are TGTGCCAGCAGTTCAGACAGGGTCGAGCAGTACTTC.

The chain employs TRBV2 and TRBJ1-1; perhaps TRBD1 as D (5 bases). Looked up from germline, CDR1 is SNHLY and CDR2 is FYNNEI. There are 13 residues in the CDR3. V was cut by 6 bases and J by 1 base, with 9 bases left in between. The CDR3 loop reads CASSDQGNTEAFF. CDR3 coding DNA: TGTGCCAGCAGCGACCAGGGGAACACTGAAGCTTTCTTT.

The chain joins TRBV20-1 to TRBJ1-5; D might be TRBD1 (5 bases). Germline-derived CDR1 and CDR2 are DFQATT and SNEGSKA (reference sequence). CDR3 length: 15 residues. Trimming left V 0 bases short and J 1 base short, with 10 bases between. CDR3 loop: CSARDPGDSNQPQHF. CDR3 coding DNA: TGCAGTGCTAGAGATCCCGGGGACAGCAATCAGCCCCAGCATTTT.

The chain combines TRBV20-1 with TRBJ2-1; 10 nucleotides align to TRBD2. This CDR3 has 16 amino acids. V lost 3 bases, J lost 5 bases, and 10 bases stayed unmatched. The V gene's germline CDR1 is DFQATT and CDR2 SNEGSKA (reference sequence). This chain's CDR3 is CSARNIIAGGNNEQFF. CDR3 bases: TGCAGTGCTAGGAACATCATAGCGGGAGGAAACAATGAGCAGTTCTTC.

The rearrangement joins TRBV2 to TRBJ2-2; the D gene is possibly TRBD2 (6 bases). The CDR3 consists of 14 residues. Germline V gene lookup returns CDR1 SNHLY and CDR2 FYNNEI. V was cut by 5 bases and J by 6 bases, with 13 bases left in between. CDR3 in amino acids: CASSLRLEAGELFF. The CDR3, as DNA: TGTGCCAGCAGTCTACGACTAGAAGCCGGGGAGCTGTTTTTT.